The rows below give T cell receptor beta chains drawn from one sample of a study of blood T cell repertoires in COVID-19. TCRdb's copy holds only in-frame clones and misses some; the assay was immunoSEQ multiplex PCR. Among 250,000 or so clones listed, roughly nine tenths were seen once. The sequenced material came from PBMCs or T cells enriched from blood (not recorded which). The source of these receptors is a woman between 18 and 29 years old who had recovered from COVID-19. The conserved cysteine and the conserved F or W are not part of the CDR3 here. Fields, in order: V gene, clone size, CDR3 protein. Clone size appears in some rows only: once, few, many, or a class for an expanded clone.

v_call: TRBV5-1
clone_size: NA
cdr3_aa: ASSFFFGTRQTSWGELF

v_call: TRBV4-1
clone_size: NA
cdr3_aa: ASSHPPTGSRSDTQY

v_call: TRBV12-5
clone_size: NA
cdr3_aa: ASGLVARGDGYT

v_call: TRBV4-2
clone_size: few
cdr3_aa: ASSPGRGRTEAF

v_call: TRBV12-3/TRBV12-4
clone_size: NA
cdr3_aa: ASSLGAGELF

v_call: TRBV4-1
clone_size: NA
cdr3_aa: ASSQPRRGWQETQY

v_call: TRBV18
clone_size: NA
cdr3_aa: ASSRDRGRDTEAF

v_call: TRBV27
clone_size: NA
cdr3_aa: ASALPPAGQY

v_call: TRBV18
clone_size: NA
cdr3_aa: ASSITGASTDTQY

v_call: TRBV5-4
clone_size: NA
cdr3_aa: ASSLDGGRTDTQY

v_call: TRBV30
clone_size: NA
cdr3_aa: AWSYRGADTQY

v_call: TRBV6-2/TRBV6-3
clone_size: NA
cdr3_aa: ASSLRGYEQY

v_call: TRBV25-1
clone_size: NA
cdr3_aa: ASGDRLSGNTIY

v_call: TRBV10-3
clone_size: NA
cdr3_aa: AISESVGQGGYGYT

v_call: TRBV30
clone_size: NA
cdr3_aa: AWSGTSAADTQY

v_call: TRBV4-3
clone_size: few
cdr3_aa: ASSQVGQGNYGYT

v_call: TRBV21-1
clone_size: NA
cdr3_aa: ASLGEGEEKRYSNQPQH

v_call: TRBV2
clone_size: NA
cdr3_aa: ASSDRDRVPGNTIY

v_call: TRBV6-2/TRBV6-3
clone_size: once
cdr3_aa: ASSPGPYNEQF

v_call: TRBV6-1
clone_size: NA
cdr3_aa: ASSEPYRHPNTEAF

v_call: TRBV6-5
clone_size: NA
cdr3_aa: ASSYGDTPYYEQY

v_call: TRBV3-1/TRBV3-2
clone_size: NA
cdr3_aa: ASSQDRGARNYGYT

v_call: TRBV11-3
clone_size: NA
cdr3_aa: ASSPRTGKAYEQY

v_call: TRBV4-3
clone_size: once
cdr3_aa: ASSQGYTGSQPQH

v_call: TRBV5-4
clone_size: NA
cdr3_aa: ASSLREPPYEQY

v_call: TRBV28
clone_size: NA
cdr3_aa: ASSPGGVLNTEAF

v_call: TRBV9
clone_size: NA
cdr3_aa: ASSVGTSPYNEQF

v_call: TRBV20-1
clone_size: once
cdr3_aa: SVPRTTEAF

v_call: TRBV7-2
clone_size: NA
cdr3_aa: ASSQTGSYEQY

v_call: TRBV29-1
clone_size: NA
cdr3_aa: SVIQEAQY

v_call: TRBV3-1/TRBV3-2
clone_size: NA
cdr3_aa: ASSQDGLRGRTEAF

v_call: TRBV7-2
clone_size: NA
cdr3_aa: ASSGHYEQY

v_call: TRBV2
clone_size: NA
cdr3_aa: ASSETLAGGLQY

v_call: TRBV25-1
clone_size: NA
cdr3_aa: ASNSGSRYEQY

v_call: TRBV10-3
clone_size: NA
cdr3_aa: AISDEEREQF

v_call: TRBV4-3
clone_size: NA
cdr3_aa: ASSQGGYEQY